This T cell receptor beta chain was observed in a study of T cell responses to AZD1222 COVID-19 vaccine. Study-level findings and limits: White British people made up most donors, females outnumbered males, and clonal diversity was possibly underestimated.

The trim removed 2 bases at V and 4 bases at J, leaving 4 bases unmatched. The germline gives CDR1 SGHTA, CDR2 FQGTGA. The CDR3 runs to 16 residues. In regard to this clone: As yet, its antigen is unknown.

TCRdb's copy holds only in-frame clones and misses some; the assay was immunoSEQ multiplex PCR. The table records roughly 180,000 clones, 85% to 95% of them present only once. This chain connects TRBV7-3 to TRBJ2-2; 10 bases line up with TRBD2. The material was peripheral blood, obtained on day 0 of AZD1222 vaccination. The TCR comes from an adult in good health. The CDR3 DNA follows: TGTGCCAGCAGCTTAGGTCTAGCGGGAGTCACCGGGGAGCTGTTTTTT. Protein sequence: CASSLGLAGVTGELFF. The complete variable domain, with remaining parts taken from reference TRBV7-3 and TRBJ2-2, reads GAGVSQTPSNKVTEKGKYVELRCDPISGHTALYWYRQSLGQGPEFLIYFQGTGAADDSGLPNDRFFAVRPEGSVSTLKIQRTERGDSAVYLCASSLGLAGVTGELFFGEGSRLTVL.